A selection of T cell receptor beta chains follows, all from one sample in a study of blood T cell repertoires in COVID-19. The method was immunoSEQ multiplex PCR; TCRdb's version includes in-frame clones alone and lacks a portion of them. The sample includes about 100,000 clones, roughly 92% of them seen just once. The source material was peripheral blood. The receptors derive from a man in his 70s with acute or convalescent COVID-19. Each CDR3 is given with its conserved first and last residue. D genes are given only for firm matches. Clone size is stated in some rows and not others, as once, few, many or a class when expanded.

TRBV3-1/TRBV3-2	NA	NA	TRBJ2-7	CASSQGRKGDYEQYF	TGTGCCAGCAGCCAGGGCAGGAAAGGGGACTACGAGCAGTACTTC
TRBV9	NA	NA	TRBJ1-3	CASSVDMGATGNTIYF	TGTGCCAGCAGCGTAGATATGGGGGCAACTGGAAACACCATATATTTT
TRBV11-3	NA	NA	TRBJ1-5	CASSWGPRQPQHF	TGTGCCAGCAGCTGGGGCCCTCGGCAGCCCCAGCATTTT
TRBV13	TRBD1	NA	TRBJ1-3	CASSFKSKTGNSGNTIYF	TGTGCCAGCAGCTTTAAGTCCAAGACAGGGAACTCTGGAAACACCATATATTTT
TRBV15	NA	NA	TRBJ1-5	CATSTSRGEGNQPQHF	TGTGCCACCAGCACCAGCAGGGGCGAGGGCAATCAGCCCCAGCATTTT
TRBV3-1/TRBV3-2	NA	NA	TRBJ1-2	CASSQDYGSRANNYGYTF	TGTGCCAGCAGCCAAGATTACGGGAGCAGGGCAAATAACTATGGCTACACCTTC
TRBV2	TRBD1	NA	TRBJ2-7	CASTRDRGAYEQYF	TGTGCCAGCACTCGGGACAGGGGGGCCTACGAGCAGTACTTC
TRBV7-9	TRBD1	NA	TRBJ1-4	CASTATGGREKLFF	TGTGCCAGCACCGCCACAGGGGGCAGGGAAAAACTGTTTTTT
TRBV13	NA	NA	TRBJ2-7	CASSLGRTAYEQYF	TGTGCCAGCAGCTTAGGGCGGACAGCCTACGAGCAGTACTTC
TRBV14	NA	NA	TRBJ1-4	CASSLHWGAGKLFF	TGTGCCAGCAGCCTCCATTGGGGCGCCGGAAAACTGTTTTTT
TRBV15	TRBD1	NA	TRBJ1-5	CATSRDRQGWQPQHF	TGTGCCACCAGCAGAGATCGACAGGGGTGGCAGCCCCAGCATTTT
TRBV7-9	TRBD1	NA	TRBJ1-4	CASSARDRVGRNEKLFF	TGTGCCAGCAGCGCCCGGGACAGGGTAGGTCGGAACGAAAAACTGTTTTTT
TRBV5-1	TRBD1	NA	TRBJ2-7	CASSNRDRVNEQYF	TGCGCCAGCAGCAACCGGGACAGGGTTAACGAGCAGTACTTC
TRBV2	TRBD1	NA	TRBJ1-1	CAGRQGAVNTEAFF	TGTGCCGGAAGGCAGGGGGCAGTAAACACTGAAGCTTTCTTT
TRBV6-5	NA	NA	TRBJ1-2	CASSYSSVNYGYTF	TGTGCCAGCAGTTACTCCTCCGTAAACTATGGCTACACCTTC
TRBV5-1	NA	NA	TRBJ2-5	CASSSTTGMDQYF	TGCGCCAGCAGCTCGACAACAGGGATGGACCAGTACTTC
TRBV5-1	TRBD1	NA	TRBJ1-2	CASSMPGQSYGYTF	TGCGCCAGCAGCATGCCGGGACAGAGCTATGGCTACACCTTC
TRBV7-8	NA	once	TRBJ1-2	CASSFPDSYGYTF	TGTGCCAGCAGCTTTCCGGACAGCTATGGCTACACCTTC
TRBV27	TRBD2	NA	TRBJ2-5	CASSLRTSGGAWGQTQYF	TGTGCCAGCAGTCTCCGGACTAGCGGGGGGGCCTGGGGGCAGACCCAGTACTTC
TRBV6-5	NA	NA	TRBJ2-4	CASTPLRAAKNIQYF	TGTGCCAGCACCCCCCTCCGAGCGGCCAAAAACATTCAGTACTTC
TRBV7-6	TRBD2	NA	TRBJ2-1	CASSSVPLGGAGEQFF	TGTGCCAGCAGCTCCGTTCCACTCGGGGGGGCCGGTGAGCAGTTCTTC
TRBV2	NA	NA	TRBJ2-7	CASGRESLGEQYF	TGTGCCAGCGGCCGGGAATCCTTGGGAGAGCAGTACTTC
TRBV11-2	NA	NA	TRBJ1-6	CASSFGIREGDPLHF	TGTGCCAGCAGCTTCGGTATCAGGGAAGGAGATCCCCTCCACTTT
TRBV2	TRBD2	NA	TRBJ2-7	CASRGLAGTYEQYF	TGTGCCAGCAGGGGACTAGCGGGAACTTACGAGCAGTACTTC
TRBV23-1	TRBD2	NA	TRBJ2-5	CASSLSCGPQTSGRQRETQYF	TGCGCCAGCAGTCTATCTTGTGGCCCACAGACTAGCGGGCGTCAGAGAGAGACCCAGTACTTC
TRBV25-1	TRBD1	few	TRBJ1-2	CASSGTGRAAGYTF	TGTGCCAGCAGTGGGACAGGGAGGGCTGCTGGCTACACCTTC
TRBV6-5	NA	NA	TRBJ2-4	CASSYVGGDIQYF	TGTGCCAGCAGTTACGTGGGCGGGGACATTCAGTACTTC
TRBV18	NA	NA	TRBJ1-5	CASSPVSYSNQPQHF	TGTGCCAGCTCACCGGTATCCTATAGCAATCAGCCCCAGCATTTT
TRBV15	NA	NA	TRBJ1-2	CATSREGAGVYGYTF	TGTGCCACCAGCAGAGAAGGGGCAGGAGTATATGGCTACACCTTC
TRBV5-4	NA	NA	TRBJ1-2	CASSPRQSAWSPYGYTF	TGTGCCAGCAGCCCCCGACAGTCCGCTTGGTCCCCTTATGGCTACACCTTC
TRBV27	NA	NA	TRBJ2-1	CASAIARGNEQFF	TGTGCCAGCGCCATCGCTCGCGGCAATGAGCAGTTCTTC
TRBV4-1	TRBD1	NA	TRBJ1-6	CASSQDDRGNSPLHF	TGCGCCAGCAGCCAAGACGACAGGGGGAATTCACCCCTCCACTTT
TRBV20-1	NA	NA	TRBJ1-4	CSASPPGGEKLFF	TGCAGTGCTAGTCCCCCCGGGGGTGAAAAACTGTTTTTT
TRBV24-1	TRBD2	NA	TRBJ2-5	CATSVGSSGRAGETQYF	TGTGCCACCAGTGTAGGGTCTAGCGGGAGGGCCGGGGAGACCCAGTACTTC
TRBV5-4	TRBD2	NA	TRBJ2-1	CASSLPSGRRGNEQFF	TGTGCCAGCAGCCTGCCTAGCGGGAGACGGGGCAATGAGCAGTTCTTC
TRBV28	NA	NA	TRBJ2-1	CASSLPVSYNEQFF	TGTGCCAGCAGTTTACCGGTCTCCTACAATGAGCAGTTCTTC
TRBV19	NA	NA	TRBJ1-1	CASSIGLLNTEAFF	TGTGCCAGTAGTATAGGGCTCCTGAACACTGAAGCTTTCTTT
TRBV6-5	NA	NA	TRBJ1-1	CASSSSPQGAFF	TGTGCCAGCAGTTCTTCTCCTCAGGGAGCTTTCTTT
TRBV7-3	TRBD2	once	TRBJ2-5	CASSLEGRAQYF	TGTGCCAGCAGCTTGGAGGGGAGGGCCCAGTACTTC
TRBV2	TRBD1	NA	TRBJ1-4	CASGRDSVEKLFF	TGTGCCAGCGGCCGGGACAGCGTCGAAAAACTGTTTTTT
TRBV7-9	NA	NA	TRBJ1-2	CASSPDGAYGYTF	TGTGCCAGCAGCCCGGATGGAGCCTATGGCTACACCTTC
TRBV29-1	NA	NA	TRBJ2-3	CSVGLTGAVYTDTQYF	TGCAGCGTGGGACTTACCGGGGCGGTTTACACAGATACGCAGTATTTT
TRBV6-5	TRBD1	NA	TRBJ1-5	CASSRGTGANQPQHF	TGTGCCAGCAGCCGAGGGACAGGGGCCAATCAGCCCCAGCATTTT